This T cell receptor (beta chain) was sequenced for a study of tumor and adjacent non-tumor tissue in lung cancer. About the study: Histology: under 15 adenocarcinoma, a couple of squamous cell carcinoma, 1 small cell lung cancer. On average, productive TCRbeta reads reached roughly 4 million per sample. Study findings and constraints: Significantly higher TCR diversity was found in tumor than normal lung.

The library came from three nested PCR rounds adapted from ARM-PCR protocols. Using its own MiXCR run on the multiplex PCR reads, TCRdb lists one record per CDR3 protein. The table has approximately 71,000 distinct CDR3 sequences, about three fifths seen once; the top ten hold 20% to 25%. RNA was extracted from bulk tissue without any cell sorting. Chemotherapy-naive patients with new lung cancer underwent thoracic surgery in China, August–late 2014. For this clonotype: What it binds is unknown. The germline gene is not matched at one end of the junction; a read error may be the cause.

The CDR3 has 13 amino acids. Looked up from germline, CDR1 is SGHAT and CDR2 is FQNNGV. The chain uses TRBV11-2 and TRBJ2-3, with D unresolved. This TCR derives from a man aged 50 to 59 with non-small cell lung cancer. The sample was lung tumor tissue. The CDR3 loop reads CASSLSGCGTQYF. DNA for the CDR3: TGTGCCAGCAGCCTAAGTGGGTGCGGTACGCAATATTTT. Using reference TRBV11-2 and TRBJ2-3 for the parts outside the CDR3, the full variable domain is EAGVAQSPRYKIIEKRQSVAFWCNPISGHATLYWYQQILGQGPKLLIQFQNNGVVDDSQLPKDRFSAERLKGVDSTLKIQPAKLEDSAVYLCASSLSGCGTQYFGPGTRLTVL.